What follows are 5 T cell receptor beta chains derived from one specimen sequenced in a study of T cell repertoires in cytomegalovirus infection. TCRdb itself ran the reads through MiXCR, one entry per CDR3 protein. The sample has roughly 720,000 distinct CDR3 sequences, about a third seen once. The sample comprised PBMCs. The receptors were sampled from a human donor in good health (CMV status not recorded). Some clones in this sample may be carry-over from other donors' samples.

V usage is TRBV12-3 or TRBV12-4 and J usage is TRBJ2-1, with D unclear. The CDR3 has 16 residues. Trimming took off 0 bases at V and 0 bases at J, with 9 bases between the two ends. The CDR3 reads CASSLAAASSYNEQFF. The CDR3 DNA reads as TGTGCCAGCAGTTTAGCTGCGGCAAGCTCCTACAATGAGCAGTTCTTC.

This clonotype was seen a few times. The chain couples TRBV20-1 to TRBJ2-1; 7 nucleotides line up with TRBD2. The V gene's germline CDR1 is DFQATT and CDR2 SNEGSKA (reference sequence). With 6 bases clipped from V and 3 bases from J, the junction kept 8 bases outside the gene matches. The CDR3 is made up of 14 amino acids. CDR3 nucleotide sequence: TGCAGTGCCCAACTGCCTAGCGGCTACAATGAGCAGTTCTTC. Its translation: CSAQLPSGYNEQFF.

The chain uses TRBV28 and TRBJ1-1; tentative D call: TRBD1 (6 bases). This CDR3 is 10 amino acids long. V shed 8 bases and J shed 11 bases, with 12 bases lying between them. The germline CDR1 and CDR2 sequences are MDHEN and SYDVKM. CDR3 sequence (DNA): TGTGCCAGCGTCCGGGACATCGCTTTCTTT. This sequence encodes CASVRDIAFF.

The chain carries TRBV12-3 or TRBV12-4 and TRBJ1-6; a possible D gene is TRBD1 (6 bases). The CDR3 contains 15 residues. Trimming stripped 6 bases from V and 9 bases from J, with 18 bases between. CDR3 bases: TGTGCCAGCAGCCCGTTTACAGGGTTTGGTTCACCCCTCCACTTT. Amino acids: CASSPFTGFGSPLHF.

This rearrangement joins TRBV7-9 to TRBJ2-1; TRBD1 agrees at 10 bases. Trimming removed 4 bases from V and 8 bases from J; junction bases left unmatched: 5. Germline V gives CDR1 SEHNR, CDR2 FQNEAQ (reference sequence). The CDR3 is 14 residues long. The CDR3 nucleotides are TGTGCCAGCAGCTCCCGACAGGGGGCCGATGAGCAGTTCTTC. Translated, it gives CASSSRQGADEQFF.